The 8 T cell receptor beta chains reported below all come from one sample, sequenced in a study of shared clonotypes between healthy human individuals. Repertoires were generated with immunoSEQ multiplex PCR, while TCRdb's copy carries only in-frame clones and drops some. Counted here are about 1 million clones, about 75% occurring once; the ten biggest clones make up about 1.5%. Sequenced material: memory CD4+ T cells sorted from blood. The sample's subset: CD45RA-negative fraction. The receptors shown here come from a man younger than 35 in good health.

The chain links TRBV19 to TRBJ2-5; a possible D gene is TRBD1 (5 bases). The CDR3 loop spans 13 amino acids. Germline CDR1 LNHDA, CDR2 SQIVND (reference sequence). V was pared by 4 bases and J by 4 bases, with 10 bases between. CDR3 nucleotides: TGTGCCAGTAGTAGTCAGGGAATAGAGACCCAGTACTTC. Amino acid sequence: CASSSQGIETQYF.

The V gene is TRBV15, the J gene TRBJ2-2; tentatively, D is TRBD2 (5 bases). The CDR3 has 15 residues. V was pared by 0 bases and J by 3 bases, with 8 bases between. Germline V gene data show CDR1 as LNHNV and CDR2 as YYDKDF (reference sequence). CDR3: CATSRDRGHTGELFF. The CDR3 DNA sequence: TGTGCCACCAGCAGAGACCGCGGGCACACCGGGGAGCTGTTTTTT.

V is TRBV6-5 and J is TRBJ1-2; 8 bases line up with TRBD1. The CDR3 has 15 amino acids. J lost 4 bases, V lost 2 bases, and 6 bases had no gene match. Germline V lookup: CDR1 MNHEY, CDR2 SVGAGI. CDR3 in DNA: TGTGCCAGCAGTTACGGACGGACAGGGTTCTATGGCTACACCTTC. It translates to CASSYGRTGFYGYTF.

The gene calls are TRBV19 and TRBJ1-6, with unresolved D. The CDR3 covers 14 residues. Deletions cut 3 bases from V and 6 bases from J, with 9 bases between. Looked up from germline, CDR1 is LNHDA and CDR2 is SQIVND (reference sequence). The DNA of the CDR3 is TGTGCCAGTAGTATCAAACACGGTAATTCACCCCTCCACTTT. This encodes CASSIKHGNSPLHF.

The CDR3, as DNA: TGTGCCAGGAGCGCCAAGCATAAGGGTGGCTCTGGAAACACCATATATTTT. Protein: CARSAKHKGGSGNTIYF. The rearrangement uses TRBV25-1 and TRBJ1-3; no definite D call. Germline CDR1 MGHDK, CDR2 SYGVNS. V was pared by 9 bases and J by 0 bases, with 21 bases between. This CDR3 spans 17 amino acids.

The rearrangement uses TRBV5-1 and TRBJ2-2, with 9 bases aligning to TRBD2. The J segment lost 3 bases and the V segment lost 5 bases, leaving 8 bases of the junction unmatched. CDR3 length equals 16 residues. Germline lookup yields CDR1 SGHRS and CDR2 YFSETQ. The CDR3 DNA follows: TGCGCCAGCAGACCGCCGGGACTAGCCCACACCGGGGAGCTGTTTTTT. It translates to CASRPPGLAHTGELFF.

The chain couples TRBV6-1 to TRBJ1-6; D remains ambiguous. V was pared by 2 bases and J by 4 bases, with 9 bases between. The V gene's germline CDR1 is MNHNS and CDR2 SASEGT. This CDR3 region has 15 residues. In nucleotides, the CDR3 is TGTGCCAGCAGTGAATCCTGGACTTATAATTCACCCCTCCACTTT. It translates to CASSESWTYNSPLHF.

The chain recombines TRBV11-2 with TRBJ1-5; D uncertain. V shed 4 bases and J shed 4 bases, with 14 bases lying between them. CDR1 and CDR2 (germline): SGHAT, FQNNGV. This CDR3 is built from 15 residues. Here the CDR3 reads CASSSQGGGNQPQHF. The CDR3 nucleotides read TGTGCCAGCAGCTCCCAAGGAGGTGGGAATCAGCCCCAGCATTTT.